This is a list of T cell receptor beta chains from one sample in a study of CD8+ T cells in alopecia areata. Profiled with immunoSEQ multiplex PCR; TCRdb holds only in-frame clones, not every one. Of some 150,000 clones listed, 82% are singletons. The sample was CD8+ T cells sorted from blood, taken at week 4, from a patient treated with tofacitinib. The receptors stem from a human donor with alopecia areata. The CDR3 runs from the conserved cysteine through the conserved F or W. Each record gives: D gene, J gene, clone size, V gene, CDR3 DNA, CDR3 protein. The D gene is left open where the match is weak. Rows give clone size only sometimes, using once, few, many, or a class for an expanded clone.

-,TRBJ1-6,once,TRBV9,TGTGCCAGCAGCGTGGGGGTGAGGGATAATTCACCCCTCCACTTT,CASSVGVRDNSPLHF
-,TRBJ2-1,-,TRBV5-8,TGTGCCAGCAGCTTAGATACTAGTAGCGATGAGCAGTTCTTC,CASSLDTSSDEQFF
-,TRBJ2-1,-,TRBV18,TGTGCCAGCTCACCTCCACCCGGGAATGAGCAGTTCTTC,CASSPPPGNEQFF
TRBD1,TRBJ2-4,-,TRBV29-1,TGCAGCGTTCACCGGGACAGGCTAGCCAAAAACATTCAGTACTTC,CSVHRDRLAKNIQYF
-,TRBJ2-7,few,TRBV27,TGTGCCAGCAGTCTGCGGACGGGATCCTACGAGCAGTACTTC,CASSLRTGSYEQYF
TRBD1,TRBJ2-5,once,TRBV4-3,TGCGCCAGCAGCCAAGGGACAGGCCACCAAGAGACCCAGTACTTC,CASSQGTGHQETQYF
TRBD2,TRBJ2-5,-,TRBV10-3,TGTGCCATCAGTGCCGCAGCGGGGGGTGGAGAGACCCAGTACTTC,CAISAAAGGGETQYF
-,TRBJ2-7,-,TRBV15,TGTGCCACCAGCAGAGTTGGACCCTACGAGCAGTGCTTC,CATSRVGPYEQCF
-,TRBJ1-2,-,TRBV13,TGTGCCAGCAGCCCCCCGGGGCAACCGGTGGGCTACACCTTC,CASSPPGQPVGYTF
-,TRBJ1-1,once,TRBV4-1,TGCGCCAGCAGCCAAGAAGAGTTGAACACTGAAGCTTTCTTT,CASSQEELNTEAFF
TRBD1,TRBJ1-2,-,TRBV7-8,TGTGCCAGCAGCAACAGGGACAGGGGGCAAGCTAACTATGGCTACACCTTC,CASSNRDRGQANYGYTF
-,TRBJ1-2,-,TRBV29-1,TGCAGCGTTGAGGGGGAGTCTAACTATGGCTACACCTTC,CSVEGESNYGYTF
TRBD1,TRBJ1-2,-,TRBV9,TGTGCCAGCAGCCCACGTGGGACAGGGAACTATGGCTACACCTTC,CASSPRGTGNYGYTF
-,TRBJ1-1,-,TRBV15,TGTGCCACCAGCAGAGAACCGGAGCAGGCGTTGAACACTGAAGCTTTCTTT,CATSREPEQALNTEAFF
-,TRBJ2-1,-,TRBV13,TGTGCCAGCAGCTTGGGGAACAATGAGCAGTTCTTC,CASSLGNNEQFF
-,TRBJ2-7,-,TRBV29-1,TGCAGCGTTGAAGATCAAGGGTACGAGCAGTACTTC,CSVEDQGYEQYF
-,TRBJ2-1,-,TRBV30,TGTGCCTGGAGTGTAGAGGGGGGGCTGAATGAGCAGCTCTTC,CAWSVEGGLNEQLF